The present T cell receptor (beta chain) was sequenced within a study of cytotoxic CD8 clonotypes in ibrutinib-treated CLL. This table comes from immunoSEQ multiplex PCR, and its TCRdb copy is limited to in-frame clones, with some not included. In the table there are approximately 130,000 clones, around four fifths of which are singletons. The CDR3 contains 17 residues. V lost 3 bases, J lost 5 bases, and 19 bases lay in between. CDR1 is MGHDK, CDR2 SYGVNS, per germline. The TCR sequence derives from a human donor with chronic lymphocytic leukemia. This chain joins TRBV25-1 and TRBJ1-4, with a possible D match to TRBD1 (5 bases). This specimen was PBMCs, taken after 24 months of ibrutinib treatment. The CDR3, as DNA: TGTGCCAGCAGTGACAGGGAAGAGGGGACGGGAAATGAAAAACTGTTTTTT. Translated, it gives CASSDREEGTGNEKLFF.